Included here is one TCR beta chain sequence, with context. The antigen this receptor binds is unknown. No base qualities exist here, and no much larger clone lies one base off it. The time point label corresponds to: baseline before first vaccination. Samples from vaccinated people were obtained from the UK trials COV001 and COV002, which included a single-blind randomized controlled phase 2/3 trial of AZD1222 (ChAdOx1 nCoV-19) in healthy adults. For TCRbeta chain sequencing, PBMC samples from trial participants were taken at day 0 and at day 28 after the second dose. The CDR3 has 15 amino acids, counting the end cysteine and phenylalanine. The retained sequence is limited to the CDR3, 45 bases, with the frame set at the first base. From the germline V gene (reference sequence), CDR1 is SGHNT and CDR2 is YYREEE. The junction carries 15 bases between V and J, which are trimmed by 0 bases and 6 bases respectively.

The CDR3 regions of human TCRbeta chains were subjected to immunosequencing. The study's own analysis went as follows. TCRs in the repertoires were compared against a reference library of SARS-CoV-2-specific TCRs that had been generated with the MIRA antigen-specificity platform. Breadth was defined as the fraction of unique TCRs that were SARS-CoV-2-associated. Depth was defined as the fraction of total T cells that were SARS-CoV-2-associated. Using the MIRA data, each spike-specific TCR was assigned both to the spike region to which the TCR was reactive and to a CD4 or CD8 class. Log10-transformed breadth and depth values were compared by one-way ANOVA with Sidak's multiple comparisons tests. Here the immuneACCESS table is served through TCRdb, limited to in-frame sequences with V and J called. Missing clones are a known gap in these copies; in checked studies unresolved V genes cover under half, and the rest lacks a known reason. The V and J calls and clone size were taken over from that table, and D and trimming were inferred from the DNA. This sample has approximately 100,000 clones in its table, and roughly 84% of those were observed once. The top ten constitute 1.4% of the sample.

The data stem from a study of T cell responses to AZD1222 COVID-19 vaccine (dated by TCRdb to about 2021). Background for the entire study: AZD1222 recipients given second doses at about 4 weeks or at about 12 weeks were pooled, since spike-specific TCR depth and breadth were not found to differ between the two schedules. TCR sequencing covered approximately 230 trial participants: 207 given two doses of AZD1222 and about 26 given two doses of MenACWY control vaccine. Trial participants were enrolled into age subgroups of 18-55, 56-69 and 70-plus years, which contained approximately 150, 28 and 58 TCR-sequenced participants, respectively. Results the study describes overall, beyond this receptor: Reportedly, almost half of the unique spike-specific TCRs recognized epitopes lying outside the regions that are mutated in the B.1.351 and B.1.1.7 variants. The vaccine-associated CD4 TCRs covered the entire spike protein, and the dominant responses fell in regions 160-218 and 743-854. Because no samples from the day 14 peak response were available, repertoires could be characterized only after the peak T cell response. Only a handful of AZD1222 recipients were SARS-CoV-2 seropositive at baseline, limiting conclusions about previously exposed vaccinees. Most participants were white British and females outnumbered males, and the authors suggested that clonal diversity may have been underestimated. Spike-specific TCR breadth and depth rose significantly after two AZD1222 doses compared with day 0 and with MenACWY recipients. In the small 56-69-year group, the increase in depth fell short of significance, most likely because of low power.

This sequence uses TRBV5-4 and TRBJ1-2; TRBD1 is perhaps the D gene, given 6 matching bases. The origin of this receptor is an adult in good health. Source: peripheral blood, taken on day 0 of AZD1222 vaccination. This receptor carries the CDR3 CASSLAGEGGDGYTF. The nucleotides are TGTGCCAGCAGCTTGGCCGGTGAGGGGGGCGATGGCTACACCTTC.